This passage covers 28 T cell receptor beta chains from one sample sequenced in a study of blood T cell repertoires in COVID-19. Sequenced by immunoSEQ multiplex PCR; TCRdb stores in-frame clones only, minus some. The sample includes approximately 70,000 clones, approximately 90% of them seen just once. Sequenced input: peripheral blood. The receptors were sampled from a woman in her late teens or twenties with acute or convalescent COVID-19.

This CDR3 is CASSFRLAGDYEQYF. As DNA, the CDR3 is TGTGCCAGCAGCTTCCGACTAGCGGGAGACTACGAGCAGTACTTC. The chain uses TRBV5-6 and TRBJ2-7; 12 bases match TRBD2. CDR1 is SGHDT, CDR2 YYEEEE, per germline. Trimming cost V 2 bases and J 3 bases; bases outside gene matches: 3. The CDR3 covers 15 residues. Filled out from reference TRBV5-6 and TRBJ2-7, the complete variable domain reads DAGVTQSPTHLIKTRGQQVTLRCSPKSGHDTVSWYQQALGQGPQFIFQYYEEEERQRGNFPDRFSGHQFPNYSSELNVNALLLGDSALYLCASSFRLAGDYEQYFGPGTRLTVT.

The chain employs TRBV24-1 and TRBJ2-4; 9 bases agree with TRBD2. Losses at the gene ends were 4 bases for V and 4 bases for J; bases not matched to a gene: 7. Germline CDR1 is KGHDR and CDR2 is SFDVKD. The CDR3 has 16 residues. The CDR3 region is CATSDPVAGVKNIQYF. CDR3 DNA sequence: TGTGCCACCAGTGACCCCGTAGCGGGGGTAAAAAACATTCAGTACTTC.

This clone showed up just a few times. The chain employs TRBV7-2 and TRBJ2-3, with 10 nucleotides matching TRBD2. There are 14 residues in the CDR3. Germline CDR1 reads SGHTA; CDR2 reads FQGNSA. After removal of 1 base from V and 13 bases from J, the junction contained 8 bases not matched to a gene. The CDR3 spells CASSLGSLAGDKYF. The CDR3, as DNA: TGTGCCAGCAGCTTAGGGTCCCTAGCGGGGGACAAGTATTTT.

The rearrangement joins TRBV30 to TRBJ2-3, with 10 bases matching TRBD2. Trimming took 7 bases from V and 8 from J; bases not matched to a gene: 3. The CDR3 covers 11 residues. Per the germline V gene, CDR1 is GTSNPN and CDR2 is SVGIG (reference sequence). CDR3 DNA: TGTGCCTTTAGACTAGCGGGTACGCAGTATTTT. It is translated as CAFRLAGTQYF.

The V gene is TRBV29-1, the J gene TRBJ1-2; 9 nucleotides match TRBD1. This CDR3 contains 13 residues. V was clipped by 2 bases and J by 10 bases; unmatched bases: 8. Germline V gives CDR1 SQVTM, CDR2 ANQGSEA. The CDR3 bases are TGCAGCGTTGAATGGGCGGGACAGGGCATCTACACCTTC. Its translation is CSVEWAGQGIYTF.

The chain has TRBV11-2 and TRBJ1-1; tentatively, D is TRBD1 (6 bases). This CDR3 contains 16 residues. Trimming stripped 5 bases from V and 2 bases from J, with 18 bases between. Germline V gene lookup returns CDR1 SGHAT and CDR2 FQNNGV. The CDR3: CASSPTFRGYNTEAFF. CDR3 in DNA: TGTGCCAGCAGCCCGACATTCAGGGGATATAACACTGAAGCTTTCTTT.

The genes are TRBV30 and TRBJ1-5; D perhaps matches TRBD1 (6 bases). V shed 0 bases and J shed 5 bases, with 11 bases lying between them. CDR3 length equals 14 residues. Germline V gives CDR1 GTSNPN, CDR2 SVGIG (reference sequence). The CDR3 nucleotides are TGTGCCTGGAGTGTAGGGGGGGCCGATCAGCCCCAGCATTTT. The encoded protein is CAWSVGGADQPQHF.

The chain couples TRBV30 to TRBJ2-7, with 7 bases fitting TRBD1. The CDR3 totals 16 residues. Per germline, CDR1 GTSNPN and CDR2 SVGIG (reference sequence). V lost 1 base to trimming and J lost 2 bases; unmatched junction nucleotides: 11. CDR3 DNA sequence: TGTGCCTGGAGTGCCCCCGGGACAGAAGTGACCTACGAGCAGTACTTC. Its protein is CAWSAPGTEVTYEQYF.

J is TRBJ1-5 and V is TRBV30, with a tentative D call TRBD1 (5 bases). Trimming took off 2 bases at V and 4 bases at J, with 9 bases between the two ends. Germline-derived CDR1 and CDR2 are GTSNPN and SVGIG (reference sequence). CDR3 size: 13 residues. The CDR3 nucleotides read TGTGCCTGGAGTTTGCAGGGAAATCAGCCCCAGCATTTT. Translated: CAWSLQGNQPQHF. Drawing the rest from reference TRBV30 and TRBJ1-5, the complete variable domain is SQTIHQWPATLVQPVGSPLSLECTVEGTSNPNLYWYRQAAGRGLQLLFYSVGIGQISSEVPQNLSASRPQDRQFILSSKKLLLSDSGFYLCAWSLQGNQPQHFGDGTRLSIL.

The V call is TRBV7-9, the J call TRBJ2-1; unclear D gene. V lost 2 bases to trimming and J lost 3 bases, with 8 bases between them. Germline V gene data show CDR1 as SEHNR and CDR2 as FQNEAQ (reference sequence). The CDR3 contains 14 residues. This CDR3 reads CASSLNEVYNEQFF. Written as DNA, the CDR3 is TGTGCCAGCAGCTTAAATGAGGTCTACAATGAGCAGTTCTTC. Together with reference TRBV7-9 and TRBJ2-1, the CDR3 gives the full variable domain: DTGVSQNPRHKITKRGQNVTFRCDPISEHNRLYWYRQTLGQGPEFLTYFQNEAQLEKSRLLSDRFSAERPKGSFSTLEIQRTEQGDSAMYLCASSLNEVYNEQFFGPGTRLTVL.

V and J are TRBV10-1 and TRBJ2-5, with D perhaps matching TRBD1 (5 bases). V lost 0 bases, J lost 1 base, and 15 bases lay in between. The germline gives CDR1 WNHNN, CDR2 SYGVQD (reference sequence). The CDR3 has 17 residues. Written as DNA, the CDR3 is TGCGCCAGCAGTGAGTCGATGAAGGGGTGGTGCCAAGAGACCCAGTACTTC. Its protein is CASSESMKGWCQETQYF.

This clone is large. The chain uses TRBV27 and TRBJ2-5; 8 bases are shared with TRBD2. CDR3 length: 14 amino acids. CDR1 is MNHEY and CDR2 is SMNVEV in the germline V gene (reference sequence). Trimming removed 4 bases from V and 5 bases from J; junction bases left unmatched: 6. CDR3 nucleotide sequence: TGTGCCAGCAGTTCGGGGGGGGTGGTTGAGACCCAGTACTTC. It translates to CASSSGGVVETQYF.

The gene calls are TRBV14 and TRBJ1-1; D uncertain. Trimming pared 0 bases from V and 6 bases from J, leaving 11 bases between. Germline CDR1 SGHDN, CDR2 FVKESK. The CDR3 covers 14 residues. CDR3 region: CASSQDPLGAEAFF. DNA for the CDR3: TGTGCCAGCAGCCAAGATCCCCTGGGCGCTGAAGCTTTCTTT.

The chain recombines TRBV19 with TRBJ2-1; D is possibly TRBD2 (6 bases). V was trimmed by 5 bases and J by 6 bases, leaving 20 bases between them. The CDR3 has 16 amino acids. The germline V gene encodes CDR1 LNHDA and CDR2 SQIVND (reference sequence). The CDR3 DNA reads TGTGCCAGTAGTGATCTGGGCAGGGCCGGGGGCAATGAGCAGTTCTTC. Amino acid sequence: CASSDLGRAGGNEQFF.

The J gene is TRBJ2-3, the V gene TRBV5-1; D possibly corresponds to TRBD2 (6 bases). CDR1 and CDR2 (germline): SGHRS, YFSETQ. There are 13 residues in the CDR3. Trimming left V 4 bases short and J 2 bases short, with 8 bases between. CDR3 in amino acids: CASSAGLTDTQYF. CDR3 DNA: TGCGCCAGCAGCGCGGGGCTCACAGATACGCAGTATTTT.

CDR3 nucleotide sequence: TGTGCCAGCAGCCCTAGGTGGACAGATACGCAGTATTTT. Its translation is CASSPRWTDTQYF. This chain links TRBV27 with TRBJ2-3; no firm D call. Per germline, CDR1 MNHEY and CDR2 SMNVEV (reference sequence). V lost 6 bases to trimming and J lost 3 bases, with 10 bases between them. The CDR3 covers 13 residues.

The chain has TRBV9 and TRBJ2-7, with D maybe TRBD1 (6 bases). Per germline, CDR1 SGDLS and CDR2 YYNGEE. V shed 3 bases and J shed 10 bases, with 17 bases lying between them. CDR3 size: 13 residues. DNA for the CDR3: TGTGCCAGCAGCGAGCGACAGGACAACCGACAGTACTTC. Protein sequence: CASSERQDNRQYF.

This chain joins TRBV2 and TRBJ2-5, with 13 bases that match TRBD2. With 5 bases clipped from V and 5 bases from J, the junction kept 8 bases outside the gene matches. The germline V gene encodes CDR1 SNHLY and CDR2 FYNNEI. This CDR3 comprises 16 residues. CDR3 sequence (DNA): TGTGCCAGCAGTCCAACTAGCGGGAGGGCTGGGGAGACCCAGTACTTC. Translated: CASSPTSGRAGETQYF.

The rearrangement joins TRBV6-1 to TRBJ1-2; 9 nucleotides agree with TRBD1. CDR3 length equals 16 residues. CDR1 is MNHNS and CDR2 is SASEGT in the germline V gene. V was pared by 4 bases and J by 4 bases, with 10 bases of the junction left unmatched. The CDR3 nucleotides are TGTGCCAGCAGTGCCCTCCCGGGACAGGGAGGCTATGGCTACACCTTC. Translating gives CASSALPGQGGYGYTF.

The V and J genes are TRBV5-1 and TRBJ1-3; 10 bases map to TRBD1. Germline CDR1 SGHRS, CDR2 YFSETQ. Trimming took 4 bases from V and 7 from J; bases not matched to a gene: 8. The CDR3 runs to 15 residues. In nucleotides, the CDR3 is TGCGCCAGCAGCCCATCACCGGGACAGGGGAACACCATATATTTT. It translates to CASSPSPGQGNTIYF.

The rearrangement links TRBV10-3 to TRBJ2-3; no firm D call. CDR3 length: 16 residues. Germline CDR1 and CDR2: ENHRY and SYGVKD. V lost 3 bases and J 6 bases, leaving 19 bases between the germline ends. This CDR3 reads CAISDPYYTKFDTQYF. Here the CDR3 DNA reads TGTGCCATCAGTGACCCTTACTATACTAAGTTTGATACGCAGTATTTT.

The rearrangement links TRBV7-9 to TRBJ2-1; the D gene is possibly TRBD2 (6 bases). V shed 4 bases and J shed 4 bases, with 11 bases lying between them. The CDR3 consists of 14 residues. The germline CDR1 and CDR2 sequences are SEHNR and FQNEAQ (reference sequence). The CDR3 loop reads CASSWVGGYNEQFF. The CDR3 region has the DNA TGTGCCAGCAGCTGGGTCGGGGGATACAATGAGCAGTTCTTC.

The chain carries TRBV9 and TRBJ1-4; unclear D gene. Per the germline V gene, CDR1 is SGDLS and CDR2 is YYNGEE. V lost 0 bases and J lost 8, with 14 bases in between. The CDR3 consists of 15 residues. This CDR3 reads CASSVGTGGREKLFF. CDR3 nucleotide sequence: TGTGCCAGCAGCGTAGGGACGGGAGGTCGAGAAAAACTGTTTTTT.

The chain is built from TRBV19 and TRBJ2-2; a weak D match, TRBD2 (5 bases). The CDR3 totals 13 residues. Germline CDR1 LNHDA, CDR2 SQIVND (reference sequence). V lost 8 bases and J 5 bases, leaving 12 bases between the germline ends. In nucleotides, the CDR3 is TGTGCCAGTGGACTGCGAGGGACCGGGGAGCTGTTTTTT. Its protein is CASGLRGTGELFF.

This CDR3 is CASSRGGAETQYF. The CDR3 coding sequence is TGTGCCAGCAGCCGGGGGGGAGCGGAGACCCAGTACTTC. The chain combines TRBV7-9 with TRBJ2-5, with 8 bases lining up with TRBD2. V was pared by 5 bases and J by 5 bases, with 4 bases of the junction left unmatched. The CDR3 extends over 13 amino acids. Germline V gene data show CDR1 as SEHNR and CDR2 as FQNEAQ (reference sequence).

This clone occurred a few times. The genes are TRBV6-2 or TRBV6-3 and TRBJ1-5; 10 nucleotides agree with TRBD1. V was clipped by 6 bases and J by 6 bases; unmatched bases: 5. CDR1 MNHEY and CDR2 SVGEGT come from the germline V gene. The CDR3 runs 14 residues. CDR3 sequence: CASSRQGARQPQHF. CDR3 coding DNA: TGTGCCAGCAGCAGACAGGGGGCCCGTCAGCCCCAGCATTTT.

This clone was found once. The chain carries TRBV5-5 and TRBJ2-7; perhaps TRBD1 as D (6 bases). This CDR3 has 15 residues. Trimming cost V 0 bases and J 3 bases, with 13 bases left between them. CDR1 SGHKS and CDR2 YYEKEE come from the germline V gene (reference sequence). The CDR3 loop reads CASSLEGTRNYEQYF. In nucleotides, the CDR3 is TGTGCCAGCAGCTTGGAAGGGACAAGGAACTACGAGCAGTACTTC.

This clone showed up just a few times. V is TRBV7-8 and J is TRBJ1-4; possibly TRBD1 for D (5 bases). The CDR3 has 15 residues. With 2 bases removed from V and 2 bases from J, the gap between germline ends came to 9 bases. The germline CDR1 and CDR2 sequences are SGHVS and FQNEAQ. The CDR3 DNA reads as TGTGCCAGCAGCTTATTTCGACAGACTAATGAAAAACTGTTTTTT. This gives the protein CASSLFRQTNEKLFF.